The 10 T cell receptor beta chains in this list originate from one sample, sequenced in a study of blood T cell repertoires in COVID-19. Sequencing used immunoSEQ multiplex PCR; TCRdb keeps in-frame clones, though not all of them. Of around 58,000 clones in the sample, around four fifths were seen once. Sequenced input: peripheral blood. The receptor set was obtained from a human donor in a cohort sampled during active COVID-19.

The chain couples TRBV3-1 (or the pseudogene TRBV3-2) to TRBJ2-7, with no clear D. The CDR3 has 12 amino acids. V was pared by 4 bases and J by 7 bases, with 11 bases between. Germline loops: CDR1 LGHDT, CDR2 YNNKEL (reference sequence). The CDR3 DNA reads TGTGCCAGCAGCCGAAAAAACTTGGAGCAGTACTTC. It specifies CASSRKNLEQYF.

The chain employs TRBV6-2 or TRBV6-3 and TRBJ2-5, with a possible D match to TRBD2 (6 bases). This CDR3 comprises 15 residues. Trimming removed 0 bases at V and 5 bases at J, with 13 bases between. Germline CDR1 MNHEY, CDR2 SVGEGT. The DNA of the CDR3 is TGTGCCAGCAGTTACTCGGGCAACGCGGGGGAGACCCAGTACTTC. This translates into CASSYSGNAGETQYF.

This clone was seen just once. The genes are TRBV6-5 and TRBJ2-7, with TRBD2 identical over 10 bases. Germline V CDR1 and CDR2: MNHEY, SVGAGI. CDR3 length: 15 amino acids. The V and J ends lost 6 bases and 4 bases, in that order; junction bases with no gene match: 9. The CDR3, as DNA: TGTGCCAGCAGCCAAGAGGCTAGCGGGGGATACGAGCAGTACTTC. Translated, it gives CASSQEASGGYEQYF.

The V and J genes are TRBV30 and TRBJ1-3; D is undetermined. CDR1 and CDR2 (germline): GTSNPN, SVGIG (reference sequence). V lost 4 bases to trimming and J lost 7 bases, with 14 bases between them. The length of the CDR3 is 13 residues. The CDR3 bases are TGTGCCTGGACCCTCACGGGGAGGAACACCATATATTTT. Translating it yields CAWTLTGRNTIYF.

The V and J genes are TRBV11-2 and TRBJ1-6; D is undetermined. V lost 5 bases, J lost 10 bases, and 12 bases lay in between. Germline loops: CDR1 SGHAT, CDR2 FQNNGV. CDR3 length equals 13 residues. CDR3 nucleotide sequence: TGTGCCAGCAGCCAATCGCGGGGATCACCCCTCCACTTT. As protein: CASSQSRGSPLHF.

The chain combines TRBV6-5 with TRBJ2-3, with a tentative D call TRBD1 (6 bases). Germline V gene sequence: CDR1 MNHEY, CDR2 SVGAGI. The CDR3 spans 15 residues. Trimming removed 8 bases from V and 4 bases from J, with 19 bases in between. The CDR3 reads CASYLDRLGADTQYF. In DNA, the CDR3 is TGTGCCAGCTATCTTGACAGGCTGGGCGCAGATACGCAGTATTTT.

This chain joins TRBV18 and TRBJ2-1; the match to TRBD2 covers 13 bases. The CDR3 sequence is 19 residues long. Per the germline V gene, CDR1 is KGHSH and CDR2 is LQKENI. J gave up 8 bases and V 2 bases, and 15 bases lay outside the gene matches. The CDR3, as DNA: TGTGCCAGCTCACCAATTATTCGTTCTGGACTAGCGGGGGATCATGAGCAGTTCTTC. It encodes CASSPIIRSGLAGDHEQFF. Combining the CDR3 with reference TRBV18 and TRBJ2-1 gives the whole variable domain NAGVMQNPRHLVRRRGQEARLRCSPMKGHSHVYWYRQLPEEGLKFMVYLQKENIIDESGMPKERFSAEFPKEGPSILRIQQVVRGDSAAYFCASSPIIRSGLAGDHEQFFGPGTRLTVL.

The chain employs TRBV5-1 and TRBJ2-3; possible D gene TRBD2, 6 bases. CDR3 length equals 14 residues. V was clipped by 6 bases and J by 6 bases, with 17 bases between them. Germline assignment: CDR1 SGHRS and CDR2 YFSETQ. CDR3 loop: CASNYGGDSDTQYF. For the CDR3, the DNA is TGCGCCAGCAATTACGGCGGGGACTCCGATACGCAGTATTTT.

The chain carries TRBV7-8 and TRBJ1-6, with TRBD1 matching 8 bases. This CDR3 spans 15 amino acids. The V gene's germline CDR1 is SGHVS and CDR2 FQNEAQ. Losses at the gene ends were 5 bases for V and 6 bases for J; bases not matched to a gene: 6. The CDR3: CASSPRTGLNSPLHF. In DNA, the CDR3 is TGTGCCAGCAGCCCCCGGACAGGGCTTAATTCACCCCTCCACTTT.

Here the CDR3 DNA reads TGCGCCAGCAGCCAAGGCGTTAACGGGGGGGCCACAGATACGCAGTATTTT. It specifies CASSQGVNGGATDTQYF. The chain couples TRBV4-1 to TRBJ2-3; the match to TRBD2 covers 8 bases. CDR1 and CDR2 from the germline V gene are MGHRA and YSYEKL. The CDR3 contains 17 residues. The trim removed 1 base at V and 2 bases at J, leaving 8 bases unmatched.